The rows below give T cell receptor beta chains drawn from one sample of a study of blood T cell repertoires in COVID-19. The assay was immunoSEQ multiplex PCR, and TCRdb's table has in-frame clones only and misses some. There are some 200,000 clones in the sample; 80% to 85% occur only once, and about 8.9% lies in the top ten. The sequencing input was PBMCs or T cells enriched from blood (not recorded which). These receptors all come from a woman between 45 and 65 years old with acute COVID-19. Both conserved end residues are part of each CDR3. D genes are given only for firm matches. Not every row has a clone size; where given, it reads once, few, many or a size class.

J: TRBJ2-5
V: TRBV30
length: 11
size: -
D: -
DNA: TGTGCCTGGGACCTCTGGGGGGACCAGTACTTC
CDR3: CAWDLWGDQYF

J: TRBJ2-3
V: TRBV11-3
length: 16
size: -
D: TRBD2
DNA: TGTGCCAGCAGCCCGGGGCTAGCGGGCCTAGGAGGCACGCAGTATTTT
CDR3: CASSPGLAGLGGTQYF

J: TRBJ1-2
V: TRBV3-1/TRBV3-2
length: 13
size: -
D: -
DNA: TGTGCCAGCAGCCAAGCATTACAGGATGGCTACACCTTC
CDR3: CASSQALQDGYTF

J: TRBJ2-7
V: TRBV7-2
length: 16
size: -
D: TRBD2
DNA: TGTGCCAGCAGCTTAGCTCGTGCGGGGGGAGCCTACGAGCAGTACTTC
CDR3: CASSLARAGGAYEQYF

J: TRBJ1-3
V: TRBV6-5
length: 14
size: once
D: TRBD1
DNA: TGTGCCACCGGAGGACAGGGGTACGGGAACACCATATATTTT
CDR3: CATGGQGYGNTIYF

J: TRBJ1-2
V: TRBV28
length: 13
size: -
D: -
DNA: TGTGCCAGCAGTTTTATCCCTAACTATGGCTACACCTTC
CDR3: CASSFIPNYGYTF

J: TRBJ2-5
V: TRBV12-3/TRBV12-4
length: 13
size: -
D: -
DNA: TGTGCCAGCAGCCCGACGGACGGGGGGACCCAGTACTTC
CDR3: CASSPTDGGTQYF

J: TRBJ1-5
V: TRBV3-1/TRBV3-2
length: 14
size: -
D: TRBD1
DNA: TGTGCCAGCAGCTCCGGGACAGCGAATCAGCCCCAGCATTTT
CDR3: CASSSGTANQPQHF

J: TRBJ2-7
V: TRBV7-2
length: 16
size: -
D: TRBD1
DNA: TGTGCCAGCAGCCCTACGTTAGGGACAGACTCCTACGAGCAGTACTTC
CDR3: CASSPTLGTDSYEQYF

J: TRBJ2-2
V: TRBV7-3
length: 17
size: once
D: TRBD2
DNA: TGTGCCAGCAGCCCACAGCAATCTAGCGGGGGGACCGGGGAGCTGTTTTTT
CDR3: CASSPQQSSGGTGELFF

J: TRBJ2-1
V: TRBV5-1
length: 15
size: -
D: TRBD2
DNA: TGCGCCAGTCAGTTATTAGCGGGGGGCTACAATGAGCAGTTCTTC
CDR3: CASQLLAGGYNEQFF

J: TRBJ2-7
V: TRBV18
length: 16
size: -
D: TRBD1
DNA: TGTGCCAGCTCACCCCCTGTGGGGGCAGGGGGCTACGAGCAGTACTTC
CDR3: CASSPPVGAGGYEQYF

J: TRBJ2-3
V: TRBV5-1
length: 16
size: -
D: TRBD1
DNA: TGCGCCAGCACCAGGCCCGGGACAGCTCTCACAGATACGCAGTATTTT
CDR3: CASTRPGTALTDTQYF

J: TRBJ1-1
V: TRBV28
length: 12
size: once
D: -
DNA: TGTGCCAGCCACATGCTGAACACTGAAGCTTTCTTT
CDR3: CASHMLNTEAFF

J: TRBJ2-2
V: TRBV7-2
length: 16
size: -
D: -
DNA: TGTGCCAGCAGCTTACTACCCCCAGGGAACACCGGGGAGCTGTTTTTT
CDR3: CASSLLPPGNTGELFF

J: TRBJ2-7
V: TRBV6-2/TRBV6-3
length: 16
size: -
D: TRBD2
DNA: TGTGCCAGCAGTTCCCCCTCCCGGCGGGGGGCTCGGGAGCAGTACTTC
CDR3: CASSSPSRRGAREQYF

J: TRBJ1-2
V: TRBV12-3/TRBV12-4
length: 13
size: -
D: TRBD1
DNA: TGTGCCAGCAGTCCTGGGACAGGGTATGGCTACACCTTC
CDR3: CASSPGTGYGYTF

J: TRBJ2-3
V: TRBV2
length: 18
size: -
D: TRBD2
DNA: TGTGCCAGCACTCCCCCCGGTGGACTAGCGGGGAGCACAGATACGCAGTATTTT
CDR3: CASTPPGGLAGSTDTQYF

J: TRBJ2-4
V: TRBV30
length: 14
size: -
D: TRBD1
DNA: TGTGCCTGGAGTCAGGGGGCGGCCAAAAACATTCAGTACTTC
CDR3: CAWSQGAAKNIQYF

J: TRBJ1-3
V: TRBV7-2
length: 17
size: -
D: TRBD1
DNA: TGTGCCAGCAGGATACGGCGAGCTCAGGGGGCGCGAAACACCATATATTTT
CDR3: CASRIRRAQGARNTIYF

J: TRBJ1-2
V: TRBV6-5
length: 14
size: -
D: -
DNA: TGTGCCAGCAGTTACGGGGGGGGGCTGGATGGCTACACCTTC
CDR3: CASSYGGGLDGYTF

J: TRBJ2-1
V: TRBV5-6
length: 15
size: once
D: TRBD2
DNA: TGTGCCAGCAGCTTGGCGGGAGGGCCGGGGAATGAGCAGTTCTTC
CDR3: CASSLAGGPGNEQFF

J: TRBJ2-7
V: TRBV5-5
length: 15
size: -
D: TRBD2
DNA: TGTGCCAGCAGCGCCATCCTTGTAGGGACTACGGAGCAGTACTTC
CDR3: CASSAILVGTTEQYF

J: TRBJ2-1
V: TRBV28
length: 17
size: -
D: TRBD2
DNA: TGTGCCAGCAGTTCACCCACGCCGGGACTAGCCTTAAGGGAGCAGTTCTTC
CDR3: CASSSPTPGLALREQFF

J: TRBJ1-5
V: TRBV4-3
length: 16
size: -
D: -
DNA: TGCGCCAGCAGCCAGGATCACCTCCCTGGGGGGCAGCCCCAGCATTTT
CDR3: CASSQDHLPGGQPQHF

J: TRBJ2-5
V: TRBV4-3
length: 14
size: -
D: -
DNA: TGCGCCAGCAGCCAAGAATGGGGCCGGGAGACCCAGTACTTC
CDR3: CASSQEWGRETQYF

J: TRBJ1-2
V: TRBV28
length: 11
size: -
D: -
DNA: TGTGCCAGCAGTTCAGGGGATTCCGATTACTTC
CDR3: CASSSGDSDYF

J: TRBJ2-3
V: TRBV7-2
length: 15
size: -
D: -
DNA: TGTGCCAGCAGCTTAGAAGGTCAGAGGGCAGATACGCAGTATTTT
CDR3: CASSLEGQRADTQYF

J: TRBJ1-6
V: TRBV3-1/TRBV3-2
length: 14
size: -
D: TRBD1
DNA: TGTGCCAGCAGCAGTAGACAGGGAGGTTCACCCCTCCACTTT
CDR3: CASSSRQGGSPLHF

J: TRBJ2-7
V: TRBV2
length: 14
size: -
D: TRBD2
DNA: TGTGCCAGCACTGCTAGCGGGGCCTCCTACGAGCAGTACTTC
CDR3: CASTASGASYEQYF

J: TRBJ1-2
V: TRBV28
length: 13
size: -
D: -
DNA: TGTGCCAGCAGACGACACTTCGGGGATGGCTACACCTTC
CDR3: CASRRHFGDGYTF

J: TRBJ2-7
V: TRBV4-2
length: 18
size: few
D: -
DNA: TGTGCCAGCAGCCCCCTAGATATGGTTAGCGGTCAAACCTACGAGCAGTACTTC
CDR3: CASSPLDMVSGQTYEQYF

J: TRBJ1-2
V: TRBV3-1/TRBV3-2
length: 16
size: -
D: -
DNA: TGTGCCAGCAGCCAAGAATCCAGTGCGGTGTATGGTGGCTACACCTTC
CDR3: CASSQESSAVYGGYTF

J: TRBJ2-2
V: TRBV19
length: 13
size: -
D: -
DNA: TGTGCCAGTAGTATAACGGGGATCGGGGAGCTGTTTTTT
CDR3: CASSITGIGELFF

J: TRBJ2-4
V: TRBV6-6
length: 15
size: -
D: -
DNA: TGTGCCAGCAGCGACGGTTCCGGGGGTAAAAACATTCAGTACTTC
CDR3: CASSDGSGGKNIQYF

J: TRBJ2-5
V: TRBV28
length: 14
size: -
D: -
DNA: TGTGCCAGCAGCCCCGGGTCTCACGAAGAGACCCAGTACTTC
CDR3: CASSPGSHEETQYF

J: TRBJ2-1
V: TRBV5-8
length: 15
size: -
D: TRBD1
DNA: TGTGCCAGCAGCCGGACAGGGGGCCTATACAATGAGCAGTTCTTC
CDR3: CASSRTGGLYNEQFF

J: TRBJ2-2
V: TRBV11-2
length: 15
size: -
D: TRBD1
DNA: TGTGCCAGCAGCCAAAGACAGGGGGACACCGGGGAGCTGTTTTTT
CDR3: CASSQRQGDTGELFF

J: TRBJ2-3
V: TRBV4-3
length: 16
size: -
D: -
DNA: TGCGCCAGCGGTCTTGGGGCAGGGAGGGGGTATGGTACGCAGTATTTT
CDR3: CASGLGAGRGYGTQYF

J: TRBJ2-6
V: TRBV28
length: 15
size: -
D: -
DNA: TGTGCCAGCAGTTCTCTCCAGGGGGGGGCCAACGTCCTGACTTTC
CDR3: CASSSLQGGANVLTF

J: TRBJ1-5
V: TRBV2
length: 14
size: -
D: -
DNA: TGTGCCAGCAGCGTCACGGGAGGAAATCAGCCCCAGCATTTT
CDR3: CASSVTGGNQPQHF

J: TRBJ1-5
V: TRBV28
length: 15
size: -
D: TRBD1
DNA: TGTGCCAGCATCCTATGGACAGGGGATAATCAGCCCCAGCATTTT
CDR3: CASILWTGDNQPQHF

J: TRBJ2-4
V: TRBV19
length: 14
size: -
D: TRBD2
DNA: TGTGCCAGTGAAAAGGGAGGGTCCAAAAACATTCAGTACTTC
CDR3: CASEKGGSKNIQYF

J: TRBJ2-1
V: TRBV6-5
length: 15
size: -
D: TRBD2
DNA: TGTGCCAGCAGTTACTTTCGGGGGGGCACCAATGAGCAGTTCTTC
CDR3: CASSYFRGGTNEQFF

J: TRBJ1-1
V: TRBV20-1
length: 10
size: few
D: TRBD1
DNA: TGCAGTGCGAGGACAGGGGAAGCTTTCTTT
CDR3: CSARTGEAFF

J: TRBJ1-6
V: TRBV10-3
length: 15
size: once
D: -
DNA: TGTGCCATCAGGAGGCAGGAAGGGAGTGGGTCACCCCTCCACTTT
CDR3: CAIRRQEGSGSPLHF

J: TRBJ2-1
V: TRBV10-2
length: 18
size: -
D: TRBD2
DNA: TGCGCCAGCAGTTACTTGGGCCCACAAAGCGGGGGGGCCGGTGAGCAGTTCTTC
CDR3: CASSYLGPQSGGAGEQFF